The 19 T cell receptor beta chains in this list originate from one sample, sequenced in a study of cytomegalovirus exposure and HLA in healthy donors. It was with 60 Vbeta and 13 Jbeta primers that the PCR ran. The table came from immunoSEQ multiplex PCR; TCRdb's copy has only in-frame clones and leaves some out. The data show 90,000 to 120,000 clones, roughly four fifths seen once. Specimen: PBMCs. Receptors originate from a male donor in good health and CMV-seropositive.

This clone was found once. The chain has TRBV19 and TRBJ1-1; 10 nucleotides agree with TRBD1. This CDR3 comprises 14 residues. Germline assignment: CDR1 LNHDA and CDR2 SQIVND (reference sequence). After removal of 9 bases from V and 5 bases from J, the junction contained 9 bases not matched to a gene. Here the CDR3 reads CASTTGGLVTEAFF. In DNA, the CDR3 is TGTGCCAGCACGACAGGGGGCCTTGTGACTGAAGCTTTCTTT. The whole variable domain, remainder taken from reference TRBV19 and TRBJ1-1, is DGGITQSPKYLFRKEGQNVTLSCEQNLNHDAMYWYRQDPGQGLRLIYYSQIVNDFQKGDIAEGYSVSREKKESFPLTVTSAQKNPTAFYLCASTTGGLVTEAFFGQGTRLTVV.

The rearrangement links TRBV15 to TRBJ2-1, with D possibly matching TRBD2 (6 bases). Germline assignment: CDR1 LNHNV and CDR2 YYDKDF (reference sequence). CDR3 size: 16 residues. Trimming left V 1 base short and J 1 base short, with 11 bases between. The DNA for the CDR3 is TGTGCCACCAGCAGAGCGGGGAGGCGGTCCTACAATGAGCAGTTCTTC. Residues: CATSRAGRRSYNEQFF.

This chain connects TRBV6-5 to TRBJ2-1, with D maybe TRBD1 (6 bases). Trimming took 5 bases from V and 13 from J, leaving 15 bases between them. There are 12 residues in the CDR3. Germline V gene sequence: CDR1 MNHEY, CDR2 SVGAGI. CDR3 loop: CASSQPTGNQFF. The CDR3 nucleotides are TGTGCCAGCAGTCAGCCGACAGGCAACCAGTTCTTC.

This clone was seen once. The chain links TRBV6-1 to TRBJ2-5; TRBD1 matches 7 bases. CDR1 is MNHNS, CDR2 SASEGT, per germline. J was trimmed by 1 base and V by 7 bases; bases with no gene match: 9. This CDR3 comprises 15 residues. The CDR3 coding sequence is TGTGCCAGCAACGGCCGGGACAGCGTCCAAGAGACCCAGTACTTC. Translated, it gives CASNGRDSVQETQYF.

This chain links TRBV11-3 with TRBJ2-7, with 9 bases aligning to TRBD1. The CDR3 length is 14 residues. Germline assignment: CDR1 SGHNT and CDR2 YENEEA. After removal of 5 bases from V and 2 bases from J, the junction contained 4 bases not matched to a gene. The CDR3 sequence: CASSAGTGTYEQYF. CDR3 sequence (DNA): TGTGCCAGCAGCGCCGGGACAGGGACCTACGAGCAGTACTTC.

The chain has TRBV28 and TRBJ1-4; D not certain. Germline V gene data show CDR1 as MDHEN and CDR2 as SYDVKM. Trimming removed 6 bases from V and 0 bases from J, with 17 bases in between. This CDR3 is built from 17 residues. The CDR3 DNA reads TGTGCCAGCAGCCTACCCACCGATCCTGCAACTAATGAAAAACTGTTTTTT. Translating it yields CASSLPTDPATNEKLFF.

A single count supports this clone. The genes are TRBV7-9 and TRBJ1-1, with 10 positions matching TRBD1. Germline assignment: CDR1 SEHNR and CDR2 FQNEAQ (reference sequence). The ends lost 3 bases at V and 4 bases at J; junction bases unmatched: 2. This CDR3 region has 14 residues. The CDR3 reads CASSLGQGTTEAFF. The CDR3, as DNA: TGTGCCAGCAGCTTGGGACAGGGGACCACTGAAGCTTTCTTT.

V gene TRBV19 combines with J gene TRBJ1-6, with 8 bases lining up with TRBD1. Per germline, CDR1 LNHDA and CDR2 SQIVND (reference sequence). The CDR3 is 15 residues long. Unmatched junction bases numbered 6, after V lost 7 bases and J lost 4 bases. The CDR3 bases are TGTGCCAGTACCCGGACAGGGTTTTATAATTCACCCCTCCACTTT. Encoded protein: CASTRTGFYNSPLHF. The whole variable domain, filled in from reference TRBV19 and TRBJ1-6, reads DGGITQSPKYLFRKEGQNVTLSCEQNLNHDAMYWYRQDPGQGLRLIYYSQIVNDFQKGDIAEGYSVSREKKESFPLTVTSAQKNPTAFYLCASTRTGFYNSPLHFGNGTRLTVT.

The rearrangement links TRBV4-1 to TRBJ1-2; 7 nucleotides align to TRBD1. CDR3 size: 15 residues. V shed 0 bases, J shed 4 bases, and the junction held 5 bases outside the gene matches. Per germline, CDR1 MGHRA and CDR2 YSYEKL. The chain's CDR3 is CASSQDPGGGYGYTF. The CDR3 DNA reads TGCGCCAGCAGCCAAGATCCAGGGGGAGGCTATGGCTACACCTTC.

This sequence joins TRBV4-1 and TRBJ2-3; a weak D match, TRBD1 (6 bases). Trimming pared 4 bases from V and 2 bases from J, leaving 13 bases between. The CDR3 is 15 amino acids. Germline CDR1 reads MGHRA; CDR2 reads YSYEKL. CDR3 sequence (DNA): TGCGCCAGCAGCCTAGGGGGAACGAACACAGATACGCAGTATTTT. The encoded protein is CASSLGGTNTDTQYF.

V usage is TRBV7-8 and J usage is TRBJ1-5; tentatively, D is TRBD1 (5 bases). Germline CDR1 and CDR2: SGHVS and FQNEAQ. The CDR3 totals 13 residues. Trimming took off 5 bases at V and 10 bases at J, with 15 bases between the two ends. The CDR3 region is CASSPTGTFPQHF. CDR3 DNA sequence: TGTGCCAGCAGCCCTACTGGGACTTTCCCCCAGCATTTT.

The J gene is TRBJ2-7, the V gene TRBV7-2; 11 bases map to TRBD1. Germline CDR1 is SGHTA and CDR2 is FQGNSA. This CDR3 is 14 amino acids long. V shed 3 bases, J shed 7 bases, and the junction held 5 bases outside the gene matches. In DNA, the CDR3 is TGTGCCAGCAGCTTGGACAGGGGGCGAAAAGAGCAGTACTTC. Amino acid sequence: CASSLDRGRKEQYF.

V and J are TRBV7-2 and TRBJ2-7, with 8 bases fitting TRBD1. Germline CDR1 SGHTA, CDR2 FQGNSA. This CDR3 region has 15 residues. V shed 3 bases, J shed 0 bases, and the junction held 4 bases outside the gene matches. CDR3 sequence reads: CASSFRTGNSYEQYF. CDR3 DNA: TGTGCCAGCAGCTTTAGGACAGGGAACTCCTACGAGCAGTACTTC.

The chain joins TRBV19 to TRBJ1-2; D unclear. The CDR3 has 12 amino acids. The ends were cut back, 1 base at V and 7 bases at J, with 7 bases in the middle. In germline, CDR1 is LNHDA, CDR2 SQIVND (reference sequence). The CDR3 reads CASSIGSTGYTF. The CDR3 region has the DNA TGTGCCAGTAGTATAGGTAGTACTGGCTACACCTTC.

The genes are TRBV5-5 and TRBJ1-4; a weak D match, TRBD1 (5 bases). The CDR3 contains 15 residues. The germline V and J ends were trimmed by 5 bases and 6 bases, with 17 bases remaining between them. Germline V gives CDR1 SGHKS, CDR2 YYEKEE (reference sequence). The CDR3, as DNA: TGTGCCAGCAGACTCCAGGGTTTCTCGGATGAAAAACTGTTTTTT. Amino acids: CASRLQGFSDEKLFF. Supplemented by reference TRBV5-5 and TRBJ1-4, the full variable domain reads DAGVTQSPTHLIKTRGQQVTLRCSPISGHKSVSWYQQVLGQGPQFIFQYYEKEERGRGNFPDRFSARQFPNYSSELNVNALLLGDSALYLCASRLQGFSDEKLFFGSGTQLSVL.

This clone was found a few times. The chain carries TRBV7-6 and TRBJ2-7; TRBD1 aligns across 9 bases. Germline CDR1 reads SGHVS; CDR2 reads FNYEAQ. The CDR3 is made up of 17 amino acids. Trimming took 5 bases from V and 6 from J; bases not matched to a gene: 17. CDR3 nucleotide sequence: TGTGCCAGCAGCCCCCAGGGGGGGGGACAGGGATATAGCGAGCAGTACTTC. Protein sequence: CASSPQGGGQGYSEQYF. The whole variable domain, remainder taken from reference TRBV7-6 and TRBJ2-7, is GAGVSQSPRYKVTKRGQDVALRCDPISGHVSLYWYRQALGQGPEFLTYFNYEAQQDKSGLPNDRFSAERPEGSISTLTIQRTEQRDSAMYRCASSPQGGGQGYSEQYFGPGTRLTVT.

The J gene is TRBJ1-6, the V gene TRBV19; D might be TRBD1 (6 bases). CDR3 length: 16 residues. Germline loops: CDR1 LNHDA, CDR2 SQIVND (reference sequence). Trimming cost V 4 bases and J 6 bases, with 16 bases left between them. CDR3 in amino acids: CASSRDYREGNSPLHF. CDR3 in DNA: TGTGCCAGTAGTAGAGACTACAGGGAGGGTAATTCACCCCTCCACTTT.

CDR3 DNA: TGCGCCAGCAGCCAATCCCCCGGGACTAGCGGGGAGCAGTTCTTC. This sequence encodes CASSQSPGTSGEQFF. The chain combines TRBV4-1 with TRBJ2-1; 12 positions match TRBD2. Per germline, CDR1 MGHRA and CDR2 YSYEKL. This CDR3 is built from 15 residues. V dropped 2 bases and J dropped 10; count of bases not matched to a gene: 6.

The chain couples TRBV7-3 to TRBJ2-3; 9 nucleotides match TRBD1. The CDR3 totals 15 residues. CDR1 and CDR2 from the germline V gene are SGHTA and FQGTGA. With V trimmed by 5 bases and J by 5 bases, 8 bases remained unmatched. CDR3 sequence (DNA): TGTGCCAGCAGCGGCGGACAGGGGCTTGGAGATACGCAGTATTTT. It codes for CASSGGQGLGDTQYF.